This TCR beta chain derives from a study of neurological immune-mediated disorders. General observations from the study: Neither clinical nor MRI features showed any association with the multiple sclerosis repertoire cluster, and the authors stated that larger cohorts are needed. Across subjects, no CDR3 amino acid sequence appeared in expanded clones of more than one subject, a finding that suggested private repertoires in all groups.

This clonotype was detected ten times or more. The antigen is unknown. The CDR3 totals 11 residues. Per the germline V gene, CDR1 is SGHDT and CDR2 is YYEEEE. V shed 0 bases and J shed 7 bases, with 4 bases lying between them. The team produced cDNA through 5'RACE using 10-nucleotide random UMIs. One entry per CDR3 protein, called by TCRdb with MiXCR from the 5' RACE reads. Seen here are some 86,000 distinct CDR3 sequences, approximately 2.8% observed once, and the top ten hold about 1.1%. The unsorted libraries had their origin in 2 million PBMCs stored at -80 C. Sequenced sample: PBMCs. This chain uses TRBV5-6 with TRBJ1-2, with D unresolved. This TCR was recovered from a woman aged 30 to 39 with multiple sclerosis. In DNA, the CDR3 is TGTGCCAGCAGCTTGGACGTTGGCTACACCTTC. Its protein product is CASSLDVGYTF.